The next 10 T cell receptor beta chains were all read from a single sample in a study of CD8+ T cells in alopecia areata. cDNA reverse transcribed from extracted RNA served as the sequencing template. TCRdb keeps only in-frame clones here, not all; method: immunoSEQ multiplex PCR. The sample holds 150,000 to 200,000 clones, about three fifths seen once. The treatment denotes: oral pan-JAK inhibitor, 5-10 mg twice daily. Sequencing was performed on CD4+ T cells sorted from blood, taken at week 4, from a patient treated with tofacitinib. The receptors here all came from a human donor with alopecia areata.

The rearrangement uses TRBV7-6 and TRBJ1-1, with no clear D. Trimming removed 7 bases from V and 4 bases from J, with 13 bases in between. This CDR3 region has 13 residues. Germline V gene sequence: CDR1 SGHVS, CDR2 FNYEAQ. The CDR3 loop reads CASKKREGTEAFF. As DNA, the CDR3 is TGTGCCAGCAAAAAACGGGAGGGCACTGAAGCTTTCTTT.

The rearrangement links TRBV10-3 to TRBJ2-3, with D perhaps assigned TRBD1 or TRBD2 (5 bases each). Trimming stripped 6 bases from V and 5 bases from J, with 18 bases between. Germline assignment: CDR1 ENHRY and CDR2 SYGVKD. This CDR3 is built from 15 residues. Here the CDR3 DNA reads TGTGCCATCAGCCGGGACGCCTCGGAGAGAGATACGCAGTATTTT. Encoded protein: CAISRDASERDTQYF.

The chain couples TRBV11-2 to TRBJ2-3; D is uncertain. The CDR3 covers 14 residues. V lost 7 bases, J lost 0 bases, and 11 bases lay in between. Germline assignment: CDR1 SGHAT and CDR2 FQNNGV. The CDR3 DNA follows: TGTGCCAGCACGGACGGAATTAGCACAGATACGCAGTATTTT. Protein product: CASTDGISTDTQYF.

This clone showed up just a few times. The genes are TRBV30 and TRBJ1-2; TRBD1 is a possible D gene (6 bases). CDR3 length equals 12 residues. CDR1 and CDR2 from the germline V gene are GTSNPN and SVGIG (reference sequence). Trimming took off 8 bases at V and 9 bases at J, with 19 bases between the two ends. The CDR3 loop reads CAGNRAAKSYTF. CDR3 DNA: TGTGCCGGCAACAGGGCCGCCAAGAGCTACACCTTC.

The rearrangement links TRBV13 to TRBJ1-6, with 7 bases that match TRBD1. This CDR3 has 14 residues. V shed 0 bases, J shed 7 bases, and the junction held 0 bases outside the gene matches. Germline loops: CDR1 PRHDT, CDR2 FYEKMQ (reference sequence). In nucleotides, the CDR3 is TGTGCCAGCAGCTTAGGACAGGGGAATTCACCCCTCCACTTT. Translated: CASSLGQGNSPLHF. Complete variable domain (other parts from reference TRBV13 and TRBJ1-6): AAGVIQSPRHLIKEKRETATLKCYPIPRHDTVYWYQQGPGQDPQFLISFYEKMQSDKGSIPDRFSAQQFSDYHSELNMSSLELGDSALYFCASSLGQGNSPLHFGNGTRLTVT.

On this clone itself: This sample includes further DNA sequences coding for the same CDR3. V usage is TRBV30 and J usage is TRBJ1-1; D gene ambiguous. This CDR3 comprises 11 residues. V was pared by 0 bases and J by 2 bases, with 1 base between. Looked up from germline, CDR1 is GTSNPN and CDR2 is SVGIG (reference sequence). CDR3 in amino acids: CAWSVNTEAFF. CDR3 sequence (DNA): TGTGCCTGGAGTGTAAACACTGAAGCTTTCTTT.

The chain employs TRBV7-9 and TRBJ1-1; the D gene is possibly TRBD1 (5 bases). Trimming removed 7 bases from V and 1 base from J, with 7 bases in between. Germline lookup yields CDR1 SEHNR and CDR2 FQNEAQ (reference sequence). The CDR3 is made up of 12 amino acids. DNA for the CDR3: TGTGCCAGCACCACAGGGAACACTGAAGCTTTCTTT. Its translation is CASTTGNTEAFF.

The chain recombines TRBV18 with TRBJ2-5, with a tentative D call TRBD2 (5 bases). Germline-derived CDR1 and CDR2 are KGHSH and LQKENI. V gave up 5 bases and J gave up 4 bases, with 5 bases separating them. The CDR3 covers 11 residues. CDR3: CASSEGETQYF. In DNA form, the CDR3 reads TGTGCCAGCTCAGAGGGAGAGACCCAGTACTTC.

This chain uses TRBV30 with TRBJ1-1, with TRBD1 identical over 7 bases. This CDR3 is 13 amino acids long. Germline CDR1 and CDR2: GTSNPN and SVGIG (reference sequence). With V trimmed by 3 bases and J by 9 bases, 10 bases remained unmatched. The CDR3 nucleotides read TGTGCCTGGAGCAATCCAGGGGGAGCTAAAGCTTTCTTT. Its translation: CAWSNPGGAKAFF.

This chain links TRBV30 with TRBJ2-5; D is undetermined. Germline V lookup: CDR1 GTSNPN, CDR2 SVGIG (reference sequence). V was clipped by 1 base and J by 5 bases, with 2 bases between them. The CDR3 has 10 amino acids. CDR3 protein: CAWSDETQYF. For the CDR3, the DNA is TGTGCCTGGAGTGACGAGACCCAGTACTTC.